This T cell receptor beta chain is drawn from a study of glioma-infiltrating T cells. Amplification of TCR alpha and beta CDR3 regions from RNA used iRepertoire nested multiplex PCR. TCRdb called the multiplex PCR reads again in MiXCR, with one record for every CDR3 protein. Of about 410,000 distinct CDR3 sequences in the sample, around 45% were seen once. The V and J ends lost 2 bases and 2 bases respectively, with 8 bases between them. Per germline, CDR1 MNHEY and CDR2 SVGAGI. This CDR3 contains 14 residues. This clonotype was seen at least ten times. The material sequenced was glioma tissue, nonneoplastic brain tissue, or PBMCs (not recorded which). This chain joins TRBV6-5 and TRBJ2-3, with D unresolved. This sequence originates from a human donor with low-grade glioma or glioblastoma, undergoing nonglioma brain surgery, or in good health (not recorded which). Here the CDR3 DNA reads TGTGCCAGCAGTTACCGGTCTAACACAGATACGCAGTATTTT. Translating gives CASSYRSNTDTQYF.